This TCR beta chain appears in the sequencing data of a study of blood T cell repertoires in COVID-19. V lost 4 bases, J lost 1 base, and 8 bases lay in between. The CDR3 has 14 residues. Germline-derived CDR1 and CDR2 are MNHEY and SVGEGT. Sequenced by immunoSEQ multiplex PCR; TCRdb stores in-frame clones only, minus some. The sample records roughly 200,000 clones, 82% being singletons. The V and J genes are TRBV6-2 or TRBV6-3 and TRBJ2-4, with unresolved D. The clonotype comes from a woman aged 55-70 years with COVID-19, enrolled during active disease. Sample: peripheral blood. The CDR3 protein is CASSSEAAKNIQYF. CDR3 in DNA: TGTGCCAGCAGTTCCGAGGCGGCCAAAAACATTCAGTACTTC.